A selection of T cell receptor beta chains follows, all from one sample in a study of blood T cell repertoires in COVID-19. Some clones are missing from TCRdb's copy, which holds only in-frame ones; the method was immunoSEQ multiplex PCR. Seen here are 410,000 or so clones, around nine tenths observed once, and the top ten hold roughly 1.4%. The sequencing sample was made of peripheral blood. These receptor sequences come from a middle-aged woman with COVID-19, enrolled during active disease. CDR3s leave out the opening cysteine and the closing phenylalanine or tryptophan. D genes are given only for firm matches.

V	length	J	D	CDR3
TRBV19	10	TRBJ1-5	TRBD1	ASSIGTGPQH
TRBV4-1	16	TRBJ1-1	.	ASSQDNPGAARNTEAF
TRBV5-1	13	TRBJ2-7	TRBD2	ASSSGTSGSYEQY
TRBV2	11	TRBJ1-1	TRBD1	ASSRDRETEAF
TRBV7-2	13	TRBJ1-5	.	ASSLSPRGNQPQH
TRBV2	11	TRBJ1-5	.	ASADTSNQPQH
TRBV11-3	11	TRBJ1-1	.	ASSLTANTEAF
TRBV15	14	TRBJ1-5	.	ATSRDRTPLGQPQH
TRBV28	13	TRBJ1-1	.	ASSFPLGGYTEAF
TRBV9	13	TRBJ1-1	TRBD1	ASSVAQGAPTEAF
TRBV5-4	11	TRBJ2-7	.	ASARTDSYEQY
TRBV13	17	TRBJ1-3	.	ASNPPLGGGRFSGNTIY
TRBV2	10	TRBJ1-2	.	ASSEARVGYT
TRBV14	12	TRBJ2-3	.	ASSQVSGADTQY
TRBV28	14	TRBJ1-1	.	ASSPPYTGFGTEAF
TRBV19	12	TRBJ1-1	.	ASQGWASNTEAF
TRBV20-1	13	TRBJ1-2	TRBD1	SASRRTGGDYGYT
TRBV7-2	11	TRBJ1-5	.	ASSLPGTQPQH
TRBV28	12	TRBJ1-2	.	ASSTLRGSYGYT
TRBV7-9	10	TRBJ1-4	.	ASSFLDEKLF
TRBV11-2	17	TRBJ1-5	TRBD1	ASSLDYGTGGYSNQPQH
TRBV6-2/TRBV6-3	12	TRBJ1-5	.	ASSLTQSTQAQH
TRBV28	15	TRBJ2-1	TRBD1	ASSFPDRGSSYNEQF
TRBV11-2	15	TRBJ2-7	TRBD2	ASSFRGATSGQYEQY
TRBV28	10	TRBJ1-6	.	ASSLTYSPLH
TRBV27	15	TRBJ2-2	.	ASSLFYRATWTGELF
TRBV28	12	TRBJ2-7	.	ASSLPYSLYEQY
TRBV4-3	13	TRBJ2-1	TRBD2	ASSQETSGYNEQF
TRBV6-2/TRBV6-3	13	TRBJ1-1	TRBD1	ASSYPGQGFTEAF
TRBV5-1	14	TRBJ2-5	.	ASSLGAVASEETQY
TRBV6-1	13	TRBJ2-7	TRBD1	ASSENDGQGYEQY
TRBV7-8	12	TRBJ2-4	.	ASRERDVGNIQY
TRBV7-2	16	TRBJ1-6	TRBD1	ASSFNLLSTGRPSPLH
TRBV5-1	14	TRBJ2-2	.	ASSISWARNTGELF
TRBV15	13	TRBJ1-1	TRBD1	ATSLGQGRNTEAF
TRBV6-5	13	TRBJ1-2	TRBD1	ASLPLQGAGYGYT
TRBV9	13	TRBJ1-1	.	ASSSGGVRSTEAF
TRBV3-1/TRBV3-2	15	TRBJ2-3	TRBD2	ASSQASGGLSTDTQY
TRBV30	10	TRBJ2-5	.	AWRGSLSTQY
TRBV7-2	13	TRBJ1-4	TRBD1	ASSLNRGANEKLF
TRBV15	13	TRBJ2-7	TRBD1	ATSKRQGALIEQY
TRBV18	15	TRBJ1-4	.	ASSLDMTAAGNEKLF
TRBV3-1/TRBV3-2	12	TRBJ2-7	.	ASSQEGGFYEQY